This TCR beta chain stems from a study of shared clonotypes between healthy human individuals. This table comes from immunoSEQ multiplex PCR, and its TCRdb copy is limited to in-frame clones, with some not included. The data hold some 2,100,000 clones, with 95% observed a single time. The material sequenced was naive CD4+ T cells sorted from blood. This sample's subset: CD45RA+ positively selected. This receptor was taken from a man aged 18-30 years in good health.

CDR3 amino acids: CASSVDRADIQYF. The CDR3 bases are TGTGCCAGCAGCGTAGACAGGGCTGACATTCAGTACTTC. The V gene is TRBV9, the J gene TRBJ2-4, with a possible D match to TRBD1 (6 bases). The germline V and J ends were trimmed by 0 bases and 8 bases, with 9 bases remaining between them. Germline V lookup: CDR1 SGDLS, CDR2 YYNGEE. The CDR3 is made up of 13 amino acids.